Each of the 7 T cell receptor beta chains below was sequenced from the same sample in a study of Ad26.COV2.S vaccination and SARS-CoV-2 variants. The treatment here: over 15 received Ad26.COV2.S at low or high dose, single or two shots; 5 received placebo; per-sample allocation not given. Sampling took place 63 days after the first vaccine or placebo injection. Libraries were prepared by immunoSEQ multiplex PCR; TCRdb keeps only in-frame clonotypes and omits some of them. The sample lists some 320,000 clones, 85% occurring once. This specimen consisted of peripheral blood, obtained in a trial of Ad26.COV2.S vaccine versus placebo. These receptor sequences come from a person between 18 and 65 years old who received the Ad26.COV2.S COVID-19 vaccine or a placebo.

The chain recombines TRBV6-5 with TRBJ2-7; D unclear. Germline CDR1 MNHEY, CDR2 SVGAGI. The V and J ends lost 2 bases and 11 bases respectively, with 10 bases between them. CDR3 size: 11 residues. In DNA, the CDR3 is TGTGCCAGCAGTTACATCGGAAAGGAGTACTTC. Translation gives CASSYIGKEYF.

The chain uses TRBV5-1 and TRBJ1-1; D gene ambiguous. Trimming took off 4 bases at V and 4 bases at J, with 11 bases between the two ends. Germline V gives CDR1 SGHRS, CDR2 YFSETQ. The CDR3 totals 13 residues. DNA of the CDR3: TGCGCCAGCAGCGCCGGCCCTACCACTGAAGCTTTCTTT. Amino acid sequence: CASSAGPTTEAFF.

This clone was seen more than once but under ten times. The CDR3 loop is CASSPPNQQETQYF. The CDR3 nucleotides are TGTGCCAGCTCACCACCGAATCAACAAGAGACCCAGTACTTC. This rearrangement joins TRBV18 to TRBJ2-5; no definite D call. Per germline, CDR1 KGHSH and CDR2 LQKENI. Trimming left V 0 bases short and J 2 bases short, with 7 bases between. The CDR3 runs to 14 residues. The full variable domain, in which reference TRBV18 and TRBJ2-5 provide the parts outside the CDR3, is NAGVMQNPRHLVRRRGQEARLRCSPMKGHSHVYWYRQLPEEGLKFMVYLQKENIIDESGMPKERFSAEFPKEGPSILRIQQVVRGDSAAYFCASSPPNQQETQYFGPGTRLLVL.

The chain joins TRBV27 to TRBJ2-2; 13 nucleotides line up with TRBD2. CDR3 length: 18 amino acids. Trimming took 5 bases from V and 7 from J; bases not matched to a gene: 13. CDR1 and CDR2 from the germline V gene are MNHEY and SMNVEV (reference sequence). CDR3 bases: TGTGCCAGCAGTCCCTCCCCGGGACTAGCGGGGAAGGGCGGGGAGCTGTTTTTT. This encodes CASSPSPGLAGKGGELFF.

The rearrangement joins TRBV2 to TRBJ1-5; D ambiguous. Germline loops: CDR1 SNHLY, CDR2 FYNNEI. Deletions cut 4 bases from V and 7 bases from J, with 11 bases between. This CDR3 is 13 amino acids long. DNA for the CDR3: TGTGCCAGCAGTGGCGACGGAATCCAGCCCCAGCATTTT. Its translation is CASSGDGIQPQHF. The full variable domain, rest sourced from reference TRBV2 and TRBJ1-5, is EPEVTQTPSHQVTQMGQEVILRCVPISNHLYFYWYRQILGQKVEFLVSFYNNEISEKSEIFDDQFSVERPDGSNFTLKIRSTKLEDSAMYFCASSGDGIQPQHFGDGTRLSIL.

This clone has a single count. The chain joins TRBV7-2 to TRBJ2-5; 11 nucleotides match TRBD2. The CDR3 extends over 14 amino acids. J was trimmed by 5 bases and V by 5 bases; bases with no gene match: 4. CDR1 is SGHTA and CDR2 is FQGNSA in the germline V gene. The CDR3 spells CASSISGGAETQYF. As DNA, the CDR3 is TGTGCCAGCAGCATTAGCGGGGGGGCCGAGACCCAGTACTTC.

The chain employs TRBV3-1 (or the pseudogene TRBV3-2) and TRBJ1-1; D is unresolved. Between the trimmed V and J ends, which lost 6 bases and 1 base, there was a span of 12 bases. Germline V CDR1 and CDR2: LGHDT, YNNKEL (reference sequence). The CDR3 loop spans 14 amino acids. The CDR3 nucleotides are TGTGCCAGCAGTCGGGCCGCGACGAACACTGAAGCTTTCTTT. Translated, it gives CASSRAATNTEAFF.